One and the same sample provided the 26 T cell receptor beta chains below, sequenced in a study of response to subunit inactivated influenza vaccine. MiXCR was run by TCRdb on the RT-PCR reads, yielding one entry per CDR3 protein. This sample carries under 500,000 distinct CDR3 sequences, about 10% of them seen once, and the ten largest clones take roughly 12%. Specimen: PBMCs from blood, collected roughly 48 days after vaccination. The source of these receptors is a man between 50 and 59 years old who received an inactivated influenza vaccine.

This clonotype was detected a few times. The chain uses TRBV27 and TRBJ2-2; D not resolved. V lost 7 bases, J lost 5 bases, and 17 bases lay in between. This CDR3 region has 15 residues. CDR1 and CDR2 (germline): MNHEY, SMNVEV (reference sequence). CDR3: CASTSAPGTTGELFF. The CDR3 region has the DNA TGTGCCAGCACCTCTGCTCCGGGCACTACCGGGGAGCTGTTTTTT.

A few counts support this clonotype. The genes are TRBV7-2 and TRBJ1-4; D may be TRBD1 (5 bases). Germline CDR1 reads SGHTA; CDR2 reads FQGNSA. The CDR3 has 15 amino acids. Trimming took 2 bases from V and 3 from J, leaving 10 bases between them. CDR3 protein: CASSLMGTANEKLFF. DNA for the CDR3: TGTGCCAGCAGCTTAATGGGGACCGCTAATGAAAAACTGTTTTTT.

This clonotype showed up just a few times. The J gene is TRBJ2-2, the V gene TRBV4-3; the D gene is possibly TRBD1 (5 bases). V gave up 4 bases and J gave up 7 bases, with 10 bases separating them. This CDR3 is built from 13 residues. Germline CDR1 and CDR2: LGHNA and YSLEER. The DNA for the CDR3 is TGCGCCAGCAGCCGGCCTGGACACGGGGAGCTGTTTTTT. Translation: CASSRPGHGELFF.

This chain links TRBV20-1 with TRBJ2-1; D is unclear. CDR3 size: 16 residues. Germline V gene data show CDR1 as DFQATT and CDR2 as SNEGSKA (reference sequence). Between the trimmed V and J ends, which lost 3 bases and 0 bases, there was a span of 15 bases. The CDR3 DNA is TGCAGTGCTAGTCTGGCCCCCGGCCCCTCCTACAATGAGCAGTTCTTC. It encodes CSASLAPGPSYNEQFF.

This clonotype was seen only a few times. This chain uses TRBV24-1 with TRBJ2-3; D remains unclear. The germline V gene has CDR1 KGHDR and CDR2 SFDVKD. Between the trimmed V and J ends, which lost 2 bases and 10 bases, there was a span of 12 bases. CDR3 length: 13 residues. The CDR3 is CATSDWGRVAQYF. As DNA, the CDR3 is TGTGCCACCAGTGATTGGGGTCGGGTTGCGCAGTATTTT.

The chain joins TRBV12-3 or TRBV12-4 to TRBJ1-1, with 9 bases matching TRBD1. The junction had 3 bases not matched to a gene; V was cut back by 3 bases and J by 4 bases. The CDR3 runs 14 residues. For the CDR3, the DNA is TGTGCCAGCAGTTTTACAGGGGGCGGCACTGAAGCTTTCTTT. It encodes CASSFTGGGTEAFF.

This clonotype was observed many times. This sequence joins TRBV5-1 and TRBJ2-7; D is unresolved. V was cut by 4 bases and J by 2 bases, with 19 bases left in between. The CDR3 contains 16 residues. CDR1 is SGHRS and CDR2 is YFSETQ in the germline V gene. CDR3 sequence: CASSEDVGSVAYEQYF. Written as DNA, the CDR3 is TGCGCCAGCAGCGAGGACGTTGGCAGCGTGGCCTACGAGCAGTACTTC. Filled out from reference TRBV5-1 and TRBJ2-7, the complete variable domain reads KAGVTQTPRYLIKTRGQQVTLSCSPISGHRSVSWYQQTPGQGLQFLFEYFSETQRNKGNFPGRFSGRQFSNSRSEMNVSTLELGDSALYLCASSEDVGSVAYEQYFGPGTRLTVT.

This clonotype has more than one count but fewer than ten. The chain joins TRBV9 to TRBJ2-1, with 8 bases aligning to TRBD2. This CDR3 is 16 amino acids long. The V gene end was trimmed by 3 bases and the J gene end by 0 bases; junction bases not matched to a gene: 5. From germline, CDR1 is SGDLS and CDR2 YYNGEE. The CDR3 DNA is TGTGCCAGCAGCGCCCCTAGCGGGCACTCCTACAATGAGCAGTTCTTC. Translated, it gives CASSAPSGHSYNEQFF. The entire variable domain, with the rest obtained from reference TRBV9 and TRBJ2-1, is as follows: DSGVTQTPKHLITATGQRVTLRCSPRSGDLSVYWYQQSLDQGLQFLIQYYNGEERAKGNILERFSAQQFPDLHSELNLSSLELGDSALYFCASSAPSGHSYNEQFFGPGTRLTVL.

This clonotype was detected only a few times. The V gene is TRBV7-9, the J gene TRBJ2-2; no clear D. This CDR3 is built from 12 residues. V was trimmed by 8 bases and J by 1 base, leaving 5 bases between them. Per germline, CDR1 SEHNR and CDR2 FQNEAQ (reference sequence). The CDR3 is CASVQNTGELFF. The CDR3 nucleotides are TGTGCCAGCGTTCAGAACACCGGGGAGCTGTTTTTT.

The chain joins TRBV5-1 to TRBJ2-1; 8 bases are a match to TRBD2. The CDR3 contains 16 residues. J was trimmed by 7 bases and V by 2 bases; bases with no gene match: 11. Germline V CDR1 and CDR2: SGHRS, YFSETQ. CDR3 DNA: TGCGCCAGCAGCTTACCAAGCGGGAGTATAACAAATGAGCAGTTCTTC. Residues: CASSLPSGSITNEQFF. Full variable domain (remainder filled in from reference TRBV5-1 and TRBJ2-1): KAGVTQTPRYLIKTRGQQVTLSCSPISGHRSVSWYQQTPGQGLQFLFEYFSETQRNKGNFPGRFSGRQFSNSRSEMNVSTLELGDSALYLCASSLPSGSITNEQFFGPGTRLTVL.

This clonotype was picked up a small number of times. This chain joins TRBV18 and TRBJ2-7; 8 nucleotides agree with TRBD2. The V gene's germline CDR1 is KGHSH and CDR2 LQKENI. The CDR3 is 13 residues long. With 5 bases clipped from V and 5 bases from J, the junction kept 5 bases outside the gene matches. The CDR3 is CASSSGLVDEQYF. CDR3 coding DNA: TGTGCCAGCTCATCGGGACTAGTCGACGAGCAGTACTTC.

The table lists this clonotype with a few counts. In DNA, the CDR3 is TGTGCCAGCAGTTTGGGGACAGGGTTGGCTGGAAACACCATATATTTT. Translated, it gives CASSLGTGLAGNTIYF. The V call is TRBV12-3 or TRBV12-4, the J call TRBJ1-3; 9 bases map to TRBD1. This CDR3 is 16 amino acids long. V shed 3 bases, J shed 2 bases, and the junction held 5 bases outside the gene matches.

This clonotype was seen many times. The V and J genes are TRBV7-9 and TRBJ1-2, with a weak D call TRBD1 (6 bases). The germline V and J ends were trimmed by 1 base and 3 bases, with 15 bases remaining between them. Germline V gene lookup returns CDR1 SEHNR and CDR2 FQNEAQ (reference sequence). The CDR3 has 16 residues. The CDR3 bases are TGTGCCAGCAGCTTAGAAGGGGGTTTTCGTGACTATGGCTACACCTTC. This codes for CASSLEGGFRDYGYTF.

In its sample, this clonotype was seen a few times. This sequence joins TRBV18 and TRBJ2-7, with D uncertain. The CDR3 extends over 13 amino acids. V was shortened by 2 bases and J by 3 bases, with 8 bases between the two germline ends. Germline loops: CDR1 KGHSH, CDR2 LQKENI. The CDR3 loop reads CASSPSRIYEQYF. The DNA of the CDR3 is TGTGCCAGCTCACCATCCAGGATCTACGAGCAGTACTTC. Full variable domain (rest looked up from reference TRBV18 and TRBJ2-7): NAGVMQNPRHLVRRRGQEARLRCSPMKGHSHVYWYRQLPEEGLKFMVYLQKENIIDESGMPKERFSAEFPKEGPSILRIQQVVRGDSAAYFCASSPSRIYEQYFGPGTRLTVT.

This clonotype has only a few counts. J is TRBJ2-5 and V is TRBV3-1, with D uncertain. Trimming left V 0 bases short and J 7 bases short, with 9 bases between. Germline V CDR1 and CDR2: LGHDT, YNNKEL (reference sequence). This CDR3 is built from 13 residues. CDR3 region: CASSQEAPRTQYF. The DNA of the CDR3 is TGTGCCAGCAGCCAAGAAGCTCCCCGGACCCAGTACTTC.

The chain has TRBV5-6 and TRBJ1-2, with D perhaps TRBD1 (5 bases). V was cut by 1 base and J by 7 bases, with 11 bases left in between. Germline V gives CDR1 SGHDT, CDR2 YYEEEE. The CDR3 totals 13 residues. CDR3 DNA: TGTGCCAGCAGCTTGTTCGGGGCAGGTGGCTACACCTTC. It translates to CASSLFGAGGYTF.

This clonotype was recorded a few times. The rearrangement uses TRBV20-1 and TRBJ2-3; 15 bases line up with TRBD2. The CDR3 length is 16 residues. J was trimmed by 4 bases and V by 5 bases; bases with no gene match: 7. Germline CDR1 is DFQATT and CDR2 is SNEGSKA (reference sequence). As DNA, the CDR3 is TGCAGTGCTCCCCGGACTAGCGGGAGGGCCTCAGATACGCAGTATTTT. This gives the protein CSAPRTSGRASDTQYF.

This clonotype showed up just a few times. V is TRBV7-3 and J is TRBJ2-3; possibly TRBD1 for D (6 bases). The CDR3 loop spans 16 amino acids. The V gene lost 5 bases and the J gene lost 3 bases, with 18 bases spanning the gap. Germline V gene sequence: CDR1 SGHTA, CDR2 FQGTGA. The CDR3 sequence: CASSAGDGRRTDTQYF. The CDR3 bases are TGTGCCAGCAGCGCAGGGGACGGTAGAAGGACAGATACGCAGTATTTT.

In its sample, this clonotype was seen a few times. The chain couples TRBV4-3 to TRBJ2-2; tentative D call: TRBD2 (5 bases). V dropped 7 bases and J dropped 0 bases, with 9 bases sitting between them. Germline assignment: CDR1 LGHNA and CDR2 YSLEER. The CDR3 has 14 residues. The chain's CDR3 is CASTIGANTGELFF. The CDR3, as DNA: TGCGCCAGCACCATCGGGGCGAACACCGGGGAGCTGTTTTTT.

In its sample, this clonotype was seen a few times. The rearrangement uses TRBV12-3 or TRBV12-4 and TRBJ2-5; D remains ambiguous. The CDR3 is made up of 13 amino acids. The V end lost 6 bases, the J end lost 1 base, and 9 bases lay between the germline ends. CDR3 DNA: TGTGCCAGCAGCGGCTACATCCAAGAGACCCAGTACTTC. It is translated as CASSGYIQETQYF.

This clonotype has at least ten counts. This sequence joins TRBV20-1 and TRBJ2-3; 10 nucleotides align to TRBD2. CDR1 and CDR2 from the germline V gene are DFQATT and SNEGSKA (reference sequence). With 1 base clipped from V and 6 bases from J, the junction kept 13 bases outside the gene matches. The CDR3 is 17 amino acids. DNA of the CDR3: TGCAGTGCTAGAGGGATTAAGCGGGGGGGCCAATCTGATACGCAGTATTTT. Its protein is CSARGIKRGGQSDTQYF.

This clonotype was seen many times. This chain joins TRBV12-3 or TRBV12-4 and TRBJ1-6, with D unclear. The CDR3 runs 13 residues. Trimming took 4 bases from V and 8 from J, leaving 9 bases between them. This chain's CDR3 is CASSSQAYSPLHF. The CDR3 coding sequence is TGTGCCAGCAGTTCCCAGGCCTATTCACCCCTCCACTTT.

This clonotype was recorded at least ten times. The V call is TRBV29-1, the J call TRBJ2-7; no clear D. V dropped 5 bases and J dropped 2 bases, with 10 bases sitting between them. The germline V gene has CDR1 SQVTM and CDR2 ANQGSEA. The CDR3 runs 12 residues. CDR3 protein: CSVQAGTYEQYF. Written as DNA, the CDR3 is TGCAGCGTTCAGGCAGGCACCTACGAGCAGTACTTC.

This chain joins TRBV20-1 and TRBJ1-6; D possibly corresponds to TRBD1 (5 bases). The CDR3 totals 15 residues. CDR1 is DFQATT, CDR2 SNEGSKA, per germline (reference sequence). V lost 3 bases and J lost 9, with 18 bases in between. The CDR3 nucleotides are TGCAGTGCTAGTCAAACTGGGGCAGTTACTTCACCCCTCCACTTT. Translating it yields CSASQTGAVTSPLHF.

This clonotype occurred a few times. The CDR3 DNA follows: TGTGCCATCAACGGAGGTCCAGATACGCAGTATTTT. Its translation is CAINGGPDTQYF. V is TRBV10-3 and J is TRBJ2-3, with a weak D call TRBD2 (5 bases). Germline CDR1 reads ENHRY; CDR2 reads SYGVKD. The CDR3 consists of 12 residues. Trimming left V 7 bases short and J 4 bases short, with 9 bases between.

This sequence joins TRBV24-1 and TRBJ1-1; 12 bases fit TRBD1. Germline lookup yields CDR1 KGHDR and CDR2 SFDVKD. The CDR3 contains 16 residues. The V gene end was trimmed by 7 bases and the J gene end by 1 base; junction bases not matched to a gene: 6. CDR3 loop: CATRAGTGGGNTEAFF. The CDR3 nucleotides are TGTGCCACCAGGGCCGGGACAGGGGGCGGGAACACTGAAGCTTTCTTT.